The T cell receptor (beta chain) described here comes from a study of tumor and adjacent non-tumor tissue in lung cancer. Germline loops: CDR1 LGHNA, CDR2 YNFKEQ. This CDR3 has 16 amino acids. Note on this clonotype: Its ends do not fully match the called genes, so a read error is possible.

No cell sorting was done before RNA was extracted from the tissue. Three rounds of nested PCR, following a modified ARM-PCR protocol, produced the TCRbeta library. One entry per CDR3 protein, called by TCRdb with MiXCR from the multiplex PCR reads. The table includes more than 60,000 distinct CDR3 sequences, roughly 80% detected once. V and J are TRBV4-2 and TRBJ2-3, with 12 positions matching TRBD2. This clonotype originated in a woman aged 45-65 years with non-small cell lung cancer. Sequencing input: lung tumor tissue. The chain's CDR3 is CASSPDGLAGSDMQYF. The CDR3 nucleotides read TGTGCCAGTAGCCCGGACGGACTAGCGGGATCAGATATGCAGTATTTT.